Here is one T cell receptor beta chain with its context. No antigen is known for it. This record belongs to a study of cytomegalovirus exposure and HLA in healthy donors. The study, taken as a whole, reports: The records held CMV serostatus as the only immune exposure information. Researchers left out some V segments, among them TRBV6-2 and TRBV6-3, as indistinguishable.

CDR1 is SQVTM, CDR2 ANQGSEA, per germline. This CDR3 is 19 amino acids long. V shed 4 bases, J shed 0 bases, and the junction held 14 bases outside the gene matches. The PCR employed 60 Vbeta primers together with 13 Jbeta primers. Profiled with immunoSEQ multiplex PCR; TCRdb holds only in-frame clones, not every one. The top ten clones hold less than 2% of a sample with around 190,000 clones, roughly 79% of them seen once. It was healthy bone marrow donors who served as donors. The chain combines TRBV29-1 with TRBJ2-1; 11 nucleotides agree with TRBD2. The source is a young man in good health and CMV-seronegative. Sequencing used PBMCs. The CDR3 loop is CSVVKTSGIVSGSYNEQFF. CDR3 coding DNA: TGCAGCGTTGTAAAGACTAGCGGGATTGTTAGTGGCTCCTACAATGAGCAGTTCTTC.